What follows describes a single T cell receptor (beta chain). It lacks a known antigen. Base quality data are lacking; no much larger clone is found one base away. TCRbeta CDR3 regions were amplified from genomic DNA by means of the immunoSEQ Assay, a bias-controlled multiplex PCR. Concerning the study's data processing: Nucleated cell counts per sample were estimated from amplification of reference gene primers within the assay. Sequence reads were collapsed and filtered to measure the absolute abundance of every unique TCRbeta CDR3 rearrangement. For each sample, productive Simpson clonality was calculated as the square root of Simpson's diversity index across productive rearrangements. TCRdb took over this immuneACCESS table, retaining in-frame rearrangements with V and J assigned. Such tables are incomplete; in checked studies, under half of the missing clones stem from an unresolved V gene, and the remainder is unexplained. Clone size and V and J calls were adopted from that table, with D and trimming inferred from the DNA. The sample data list 150,000 to 250,000 clones, and almost 85% of these were observed just once. The top ten hold 6.9% of the sample.

This entry comes from a study of blood T cell repertoires in COVID-19 (dated by TCRdb to about 2020). A note on the overall study: The collaborator samples originated in the United States, Italy and Spain and spanned the acute and convalescent phases of COVID-19. Samples came from the ongoing ImmuneRACE study (first 160 participants) plus 1,254 subjects from 6 global collaborators. Sample metadata almost always included a de-identified subject ID, COVID-19 status, age in years and sex. The repertoires were released in a freely available public database meant as a resource for research on the immune response to SARS-CoV-2. The prospective study material was composed of cDNA or gDNA derived from T cells, B-cell-depleted T cells, or PBMCs. HLA class I and class II types, where available, came from metadata supplied by the sample provider rather than from assay-based typing. Deeply sampled blood TCRbeta repertoires from subjects exposed to, actively infected with, or recovered from COVID-19 were included in the dataset.

Whole blood was collected in K2EDTA tubes by collaborating institutions according to the institutions' own protocols. For TCRbeta analysis, collaborators shipped samples in one of three forms: frozen whole blood, isolated PBMCs, or DNA extracted from either of those sample types. From cysteine to phenylalanine, the CDR3 is 15 amino acids long. Of all the DNA, just the CDR3 is kept, 45 bases in frame from base 1. V loses 2 bases at its end and J loses 4 bases; junction bases beyond the gene matches: 2. From a lookup of the germline V gene (reference sequence), CDR1 and CDR2 are LGHDT and YNNKEL. Study-wide findings and limitations: The amount of clinical and demographic metadata varied by source and participant and was provided uncurated.

This sequence uses TRBV3-1 (or the pseudogene TRBV3-2) and TRBJ2-5, with 12 junctional bases fitting TRBD2. Sequenced: peripheral blood. This clonotype was obtained from a human donor with acute or convalescent COVID-19. The donor label of this sample is uncertain. At the DNA level, the sequence is TGTGCCAGCAGCCAATCTAGCGGGAGGGTAGAGACCCAGTACTTC. Its protein reads: CASSQSSGRVETQYF.